The clone carrying this T cell receptor beta chain has at least ten counts. The germline V and J ends were trimmed by 0 bases and 2 bases, with 11 bases remaining between them. CDR3 length: 16 residues. The sample comes from a study of T cells in Graves' hyperthyroidism and ophthalmopathy. Study at large: Peripheral blood was drawn at first diagnosis, prior to all treatment.

Amplification yielded TCR beta CDR3 regions, with RNA transcripts as the source. The HTBI set primed first-round TCR CDR3 RT-PCR. TCRdb fed the multiplex PCR reads into MiXCR, producing one record per CDR3 protein. Found here are roughly 290,000 distinct CDR3 sequences, about 17% of them singletons; the top ten hold over 50%. The origin of this receptor is an older woman with Graves' ophthalmopathy. The V and J genes are TRBV12-3 or TRBV12-4 and TRBJ2-1; the D gene is possibly TRBD1 (5 bases). Input material: blood. The CDR3 DNA reads as TGTGCCAGCAGTTTAGCAGGGGTGAGCACCTACAATGAGCAGTTCTTC. It translates to CASSLAGVSTYNEQFF.